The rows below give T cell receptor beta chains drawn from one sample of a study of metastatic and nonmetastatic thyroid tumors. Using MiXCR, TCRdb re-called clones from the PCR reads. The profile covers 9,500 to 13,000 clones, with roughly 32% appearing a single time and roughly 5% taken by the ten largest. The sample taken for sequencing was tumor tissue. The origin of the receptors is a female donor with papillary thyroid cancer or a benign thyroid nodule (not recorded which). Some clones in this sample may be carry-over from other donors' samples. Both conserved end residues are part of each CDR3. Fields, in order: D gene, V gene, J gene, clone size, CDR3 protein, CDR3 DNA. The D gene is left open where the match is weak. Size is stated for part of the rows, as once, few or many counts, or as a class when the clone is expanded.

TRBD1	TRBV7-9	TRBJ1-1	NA	CASSRMDRGYTEAFF	TGTGCCAGCAGCCGAATGGACAGGGGGTACACTGAAGCTTTCTTT
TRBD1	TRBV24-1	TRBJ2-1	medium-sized	CATSDPGQGGEQFF	TGTGCCACCAGTGATCCCGGACAGGGAGGAGAGCAGTTCTTC
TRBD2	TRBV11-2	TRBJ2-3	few	CASSPGLAGGHGTDTQYF	TGTGCCAGCAGCCCAGGACTAGCGGGAGGTCACGGCACAGATACGCAGTATTTT
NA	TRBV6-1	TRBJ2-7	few	CASRRLSSEQYF	TGTGCCAGCAGGAGGCTTAGCTCCGAGCAGTACTTC
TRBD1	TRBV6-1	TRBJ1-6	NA	CASIFGQGVTNSPLHF	TGTGCCAGCATTTTCGGACAGGGGGTAACGAATTCACCCCTCCACTTT
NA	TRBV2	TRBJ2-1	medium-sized	CASSYSSAGPSYNEQFF	TGTGCCAGCAGTTATTCTTCGGCGGGACCCTCCTACAATGAGCAGTTCTTC
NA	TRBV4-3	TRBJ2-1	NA	CASSTATRGNEPFF	TGCGCCAGCAGCACCGCCACAAGAGGGAATGAGCCTTTCTTC
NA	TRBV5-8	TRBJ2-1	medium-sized	CAIELNYNEQFF	TGTGCCATCGAGCTGAATTACAATGAGCAGTTCTTC
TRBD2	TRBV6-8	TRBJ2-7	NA	CASSPSAGGPNEQYF	TGTGCCAGCAGCCCCTCAGCGGGAGGGCCAAACGAGCAGTACTTC
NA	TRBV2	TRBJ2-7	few	CASSEMGHEQYF	TGTGCCAGCAGTGAGATGGGTCACGAGCAGTACTTC
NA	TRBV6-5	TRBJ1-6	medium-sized	CASSYEGKDSPLHF	TGTGCCAGCAGTTACGAGGGAAAGGATTCACCCCTCCACTTT
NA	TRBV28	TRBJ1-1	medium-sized	CASSLAGAQTEAFF	TGTGCCAGCAGCCTGGCGGGGGCGCAAACTGAAGCTTTCTTT
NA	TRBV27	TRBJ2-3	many	CASRVSADTQYF	TGTGCCAGCAGGGTTAGTGCAGATACGCAGTATTTT
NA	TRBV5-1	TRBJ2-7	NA	CASSLLGVEQYF	TGCGCCAGCAGCTTGTTAGGGGTTGAGCAGTACTTC
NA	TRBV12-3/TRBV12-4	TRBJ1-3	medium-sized	CASSLWSSGNTIYF	TGTGCCAGCAGTTTATGGAGCTCTGGAAACACCATATATTTT
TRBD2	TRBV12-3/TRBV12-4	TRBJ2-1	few	CASSLQLAGYEQFF	TGTGCCAGCAGTTTACAACTAGCGGGCTATGAGCAGTTCTTC
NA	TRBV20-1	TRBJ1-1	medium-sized	CSAIPLNTEAFF	TGCAGTGCTATACCTTTGAACACTGAAGCTTTCTTT
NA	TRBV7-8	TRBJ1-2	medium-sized	CASSLGGGEGYTF	TGTGCCAGCAGCTTAGGGGGGGGTGAGGGCTACACCTTC
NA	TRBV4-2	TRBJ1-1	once	CASSAGVLNTEAFF	TGTGCCAGCAGTGCAGGGGTCCTGAACACTGAAGCTTTCTTT
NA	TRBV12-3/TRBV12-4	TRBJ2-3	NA	CASSLAGKQTDTQYF	TGTGCCAGCAGTTTAGCGGGAAAACAGACAGATACGCAGTATTTT
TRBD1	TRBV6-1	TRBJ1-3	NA	CASSEGTGGNTIYF	TGTGCCAGCAGTGAAGGGACAGGTGGAAACACCATATATTTT
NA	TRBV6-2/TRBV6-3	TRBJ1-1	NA	CASGCLGTEAFF	TGTGCCAGCGGTTGCCTGGGGACTGAAGCTTTCTTT
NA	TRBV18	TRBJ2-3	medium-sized	CASSPIRVLTDTQYF	TGTGCCAGCTCACCAATAAGGGTCCTCACAGATACGCAGTATTTT
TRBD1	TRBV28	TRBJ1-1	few	CASSLAGTANTEAFF	TGTGCCAGCAGTTTAGCCGGGACAGCGAACACTGAAGCTTTCTTT
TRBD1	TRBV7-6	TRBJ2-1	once	CASSLSEGAEQFF	TGTGCCAGCAGCTTATCCGAGGGGGCTGAGCAGTTCTTC
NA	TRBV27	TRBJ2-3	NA	CASSLGDTQYF	TGTGCCAGCAGTTTGGGGGATACGCAGTATTTT
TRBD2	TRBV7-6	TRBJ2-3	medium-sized	CASSFLAGEVKTDTQYF	TGTGCCAGCAGCTTCTTAGCGGGAGAGGTTAAAACAGATACGCAGTATTTT
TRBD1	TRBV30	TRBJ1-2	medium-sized	CAWDRGLGYGYTF	TGTGCCTGGGACAGGGGGCTCGGCTATGGCTACACCTTC
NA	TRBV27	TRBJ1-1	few	CAGSLSWGLNTEAFF	TGTGCCGGCAGTTTATCATGGGGCCTGAACACTGAAGCTTTCTTT
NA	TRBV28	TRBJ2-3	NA	CASSLNRIVGADTQYF	TGTGCCAGCAGTTTAAACAGGATCGTTGGGGCGGATACGCAGTATTTT
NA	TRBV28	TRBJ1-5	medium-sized	CASSFGDGNQPQHF	TGTGCCAGCAGTTTCGGGGACGGCAATCAGCCCCAGCATTTT
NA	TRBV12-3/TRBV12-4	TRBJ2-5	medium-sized	CASWGIGETQYF	TGTGCCAGCTGGGGGATTGGAGAGACCCAGTACTTC
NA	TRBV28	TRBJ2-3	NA	CASSAADHQYTQYF	TGTGCCAGCAGTGCCGCCGACCATCAGTATACACAGTATTTT
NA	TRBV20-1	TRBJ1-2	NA	CSAIGQLGHYGYTF	TGCAGCGCTATCGGGCAGTTGGGACACTATGGCTACACCTTC
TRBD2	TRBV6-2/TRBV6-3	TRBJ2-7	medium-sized	CASTRPGLAGIYEQYF	TGTGCCAGCACTCGACCCGGACTAGCGGGGATCTACGAGCAGTACTTC
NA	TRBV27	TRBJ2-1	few	CASSFHRREQFF	TGTGCCAGCAGTTTCCACCGGAGGGAGCAGTTCTTC